This T cell receptor beta chain was recovered during a study of OX40 agonist ivuxolimab in advanced cancers. Overall study context: Three patients, one with hepatocellular carcinoma and two with cutaneous melanoma, responded partially.

The CDR3 consists of 13 residues. Trimming stripped 3 bases from V and 2 bases from J, with 7 bases between. From germline, CDR1 is KGHSH and CDR2 LQKENI. Remarks on this clone: The antigen is undetermined. Other DNA sequences in this sample translate to the same CDR3.

Some clones are missing from TCRdb's copy, which holds only in-frame ones; the method was immunoSEQ multiplex PCR. The data hold under 95,000 clones, with around 84% observed a single time. Broader study findings: Averaging showed that CD8+ T cells had more expanded clones than CD4+ did.

Specimen: CD4+ or CD8+ T cells sorted from blood, collected in a trial of the OX40 agonist ivuxolimab. The V call is TRBV18, the J call TRBJ2-5; D uncertain. The TCR originated in an adult with an advanced solid tumor such as melanoma, head and neck, liver or kidney cancer. The chain's CDR3 is CASSPSGQETQYF. CDR3 DNA sequence: TGTGCCAGCTCACCGTCAGGTCAAGAGACCCAGTACTTC.